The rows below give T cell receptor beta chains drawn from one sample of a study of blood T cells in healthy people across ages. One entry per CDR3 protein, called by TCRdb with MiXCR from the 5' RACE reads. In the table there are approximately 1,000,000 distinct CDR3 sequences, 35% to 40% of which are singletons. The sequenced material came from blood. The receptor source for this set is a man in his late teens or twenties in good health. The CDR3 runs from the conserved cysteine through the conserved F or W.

CDR3 protein: CASSRRGSNEKLFF
V gene: TRBV5-6
J gene: TRBJ1-4

CDR3 protein: CASSSTANLHSYEQYF
V gene: TRBV6-6
J gene: TRBJ2-7

CDR3 protein: CASSTLAGGHNEQFF
V gene: TRBV11-2
J gene: TRBJ2-1

CDR3 protein: CASSEETFPGDGELFF
V gene: TRBV6-1
J gene: TRBJ2-2

CDR3 protein: CASSFGDRVYGYTF
V gene: TRBV5-1
J gene: TRBJ1-2

CDR3 protein: CASSPQTVPNTEAFF
V gene: TRBV5-1
J gene: TRBJ1-1

CDR3 protein: CASSSHGEGRTNYGYTF
V gene: TRBV13
J gene: TRBJ1-2

CDR3 protein: CSARDTRDSYYEQYF
V gene: TRBV20-1
J gene: TRBJ2-7

CDR3 protein: CASSLRQGIQETQYF
V gene: TRBV7-2
J gene: TRBJ2-5

CDR3 protein: CASSQDSSGAGELFF
V gene: TRBV14
J gene: TRBJ2-1

CDR3 protein: CASSLVDRVDGYTF
V gene: TRBV5-1
J gene: TRBJ1-2

CDR3 protein: CASSLTLSNTEAFF
V gene: TRBV27
J gene: TRBJ1-1

CDR3 protein: CASSYHTSGAAGNTQYF
V gene: TRBV6-6
J gene: TRBJ2-3

CDR3 protein: CASSREIEEETQYF
V gene: TRBV4-1
J gene: TRBJ2-5

CDR3 protein: CSARQDNSPLHF
V gene: TRBV20-1
J gene: TRBJ1-6

CDR3 protein: CASSFSRGGANEQFF
V gene: TRBV12-3/TRBV12-4
J gene: TRBJ2-1

CDR3 protein: CAISESSTGSQPQHF
V gene: TRBV10-3
J gene: TRBJ1-5

CDR3 protein: CAISESGRVNTEAFF
V gene: TRBV10-3
J gene: TRBJ1-1

CDR3 protein: CASSLREGANYGYTF
V gene: TRBV12-3/TRBV12-4
J gene: TRBJ1-2

CDR3 protein: CSVDTRAPSGYTF
V gene: TRBV29-1
J gene: TRBJ1-2

CDR3 protein: CSARDIQGGYEKLFF
V gene: TRBV20-1
J gene: TRBJ1-4

CDR3 protein: CTSRQGDYGYTF
V gene: TRBV28
J gene: TRBJ1-2

CDR3 protein: CASSPRQVLNTEAFF
V gene: TRBV4-3
J gene: TRBJ1-1

CDR3 protein: CASTLWVDTQYF
V gene: TRBV11-2
J gene: TRBJ2-3

CDR3 protein: CASSQDFGDRVMRYTF
V gene: TRBV4-3
J gene: TRBJ1-2

CDR3 protein: CASSQDLGTGGTGDTEAFF
V gene: TRBV4-2
J gene: TRBJ1-1

CDR3 protein: CASSFSGDSSTGELFF
V gene: TRBV7-6
J gene: TRBJ2-2

CDR3 protein: CSASRGVGTEAFF
V gene: TRBV20-1
J gene: TRBJ1-1

CDR3 protein: CASSQQGCEQYF
V gene: TRBV4-3
J gene: TRBJ2-3